This T cell receptor beta chain appears in the sequencing data of a study of blood T cell repertoires in COVID-19. Study summary: PBMCs, B-cell-depleted T cells, or T cells provided the cDNA or gDNA that made up the material.

Original handling: It was from reference gene primer amplification that nucleated cell counts were estimated. The method was immunoSEQ multiplex PCR; TCRdb's version includes in-frame clones alone and lacks a portion of them. For V, J and clone size, that table is used; D and trimming come from the DNA. The sample shows over 120,000 clones, around 84% of them seen only once. Trimming removed 7 bases from V and 0 bases from J, with 10 bases in between. Germline CDR1 and CDR2: WSHSY and SAAADI. This CDR3 contains 14 residues. Sequencing input: peripheral blood. V and J are TRBV10-2 and TRBJ1-3, with D unresolved. The origin of this receptor is a man aged 55 to 70 with active or convalescent COVID-19. The CDR3 spells CASIDTSSGNTIYF. In DNA form, the CDR3 reads TGCGCCAGCATAGACACCTCCTCTGGAAACACCATATATTTT.